This TCR beta chain stems from a study of blood T cell repertoires in COVID-19 (dated by TCRdb to the early 2020s). Broadly, across the study: Samples covering the acute and convalescent phases of COVID-19 were provided by collaborators in the United States, Italy and Spain. A freely available public database, intended as a resource for researchers studying the immune response to SARS-CoV-2, is where the repertoires were released. Nearly every sample came with metadata listing a de-identified subject ID, COVID-19 status, age in years and sex. Samples came from the ongoing ImmuneRACE study (first 160 participants) plus 1,254 subjects from 6 global collaborators. The dataset comprised deeply sampled blood TCRbeta repertoires from subjects exposed to, actively infected with, or recovered from COVID-19. Where HLA class I and class II types were available, the types were taken from metadata supplied by the sample provider, not from assay-based typing. The prospective study material was composed of cDNA or gDNA derived from T cells, B-cell-depleted T cells, or PBMCs.

A word on this clone: No cognate antigen has been identified for it. No qualities accompany the bases; no much larger clone lies one base away.

Collaborating institutions collected whole blood in K2EDTA tubes following their own protocols. Collaborator samples were shipped for TCRbeta analysis as frozen whole blood, isolated PBMCs, or DNA extracted from either sample type. The paper's findings and limits, for the study overall: The quantity of clinical and demographic metadata differed by source and by participant and was supplied without curation.

TCRbeta CDR3 regions were amplified from genomic DNA using the immunoSEQ Assay, a bias-controlled multiplex PCR. In the original analysis: The number of nucleated cells in each sample was estimated from the amplification of reference gene primers within the assay. To quantify the absolute abundance of each unique TCRbeta CDR3 rearrangement, sequence reads were collapsed and filtered. For each sample, productive Simpson clonality was calculated as the square root of Simpson's diversity index over productive rearrangements. What TCRdb holds here is the immuneACCESS table cut down to in-frame rearrangements. Part of the clones is not present; checked against another copy, under half of the missing clones reflect an unresolved V gene, and the others are unexplained. That table supplies the V and J calls and clone size; D and trimming were determined from the DNA. Recorded for this sample are 150,000 to 200,000 clones; over 80% of them occurred a single time. The ten largest clonotypes hold around 1.6% of the sample.

The junction shows trimming of 2 bases on V and 1 base on J, plus 8 bases between the germline ends. CDR1 and CDR2 (LGHDT, YNNKEL) derive from the germline V gene (reference sequence). The CDR3 contains 14 residues, cysteine and phenylalanine counted. CDR3 DNA is the only sequence kept; it has 42 bases, read in frame from the first base. The receptor's source is a woman aged 45-65 years with acute or convalescent COVID-19. In this chain, TRBV3-1 (or the pseudogene TRBV3-2) is recombined with TRBJ2-5; matching of 5 bases hints at TRBD1 as the D gene. Input material: peripheral blood. CDR3 sequence: CASSQLDIQETQYF. The DNA sequence is given as TGTGCCAGCAGCCAATTGGACATCCAAGAGACCCAGTACTTC.